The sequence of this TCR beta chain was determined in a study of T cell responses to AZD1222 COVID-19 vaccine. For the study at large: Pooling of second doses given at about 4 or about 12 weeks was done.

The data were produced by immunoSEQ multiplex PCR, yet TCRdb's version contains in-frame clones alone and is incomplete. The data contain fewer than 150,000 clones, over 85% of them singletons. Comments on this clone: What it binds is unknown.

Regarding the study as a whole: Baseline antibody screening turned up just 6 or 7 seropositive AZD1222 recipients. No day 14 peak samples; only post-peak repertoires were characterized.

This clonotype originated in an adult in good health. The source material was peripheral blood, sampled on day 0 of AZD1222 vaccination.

CDR3 bases: TGTGCCGTCCGCCTGGGTCCGTCCTACGAGCAGTACTTC. It yields the protein CAVRLGPSYEQYF. The chain recombines TRBV6-5 with TRBJ2-7; D gene uncertain. The CDR3 spans 13 residues. Trimming cost V 11 bases and J 1 base, with 15 bases left between them. Germline V lookup: CDR1 MNHEY, CDR2 SVGAGI.